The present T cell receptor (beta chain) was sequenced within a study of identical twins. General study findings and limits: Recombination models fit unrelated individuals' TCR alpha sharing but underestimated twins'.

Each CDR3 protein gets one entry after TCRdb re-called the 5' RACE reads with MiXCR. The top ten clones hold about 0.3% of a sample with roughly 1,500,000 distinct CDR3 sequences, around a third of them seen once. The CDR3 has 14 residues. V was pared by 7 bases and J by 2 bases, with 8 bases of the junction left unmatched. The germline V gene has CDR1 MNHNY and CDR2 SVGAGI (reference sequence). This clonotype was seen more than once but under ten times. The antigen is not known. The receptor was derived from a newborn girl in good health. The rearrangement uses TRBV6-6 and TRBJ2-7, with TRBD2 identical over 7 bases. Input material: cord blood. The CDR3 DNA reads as TGTGCCAGCAATATCTTGGGAGGGCCCTACGAGCAGTACTTC. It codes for CASNILGGPYEQYF.